This TCR beta chain was documented in a study of early T cells in non-severe SARS-CoV-2 infection. Study-level information: Unpaired chains resulted from sequencing bulk RNA of unsorted whole blood. Regarding the study as a whole: Reliance on VDJdb matching favored anti-spike CD8 responses; private and CD4 specificities were missed.

Notes on this clonotype: The antigen remains undetermined.

Trimming took off 4 bases at V and 3 bases at J, with 12 bases between the two ends. The CDR3 has 14 residues. Molecules of cDNA were individually given unique molecular identifiers that were attached to them. TCRdb analysed the 5' RACE reads with MiXCR anew, one entry per CDR3 protein. Of roughly 63,000 distinct CDR3 sequences in the sample, more than 10% were seen once. The TCR comes from an adult who was a healthcare worker with PCR-confirmed SARS-CoV-2 infection or an uninfected control (not recorded which). The donor label of this sample is uncertain. Material: whole blood, obtained at baseline. This chain joins TRBV12-3 or TRBV12-4 and TRBJ1-2; D gene ambiguous. The CDR3 coding sequence is TGTGCCAGCAGTTATCCGGCGGGGTACTATGGCTACACCTTC. Its translation: CASSYPAGYYGYTF.